This T cell receptor beta chain was sequenced for a study of cytotoxic CD8 clonotypes in ibrutinib-treated CLL. Across the study: Among patients, around 24 responded partially and 2 completely; around 15 then stayed remitted and around 12 progressed after median 68 months.

The length of the CDR3 is 15 residues. Germline values: CDR1 SGHTA, CDR2 FQGNSA. Trimming took 0 bases from V and 2 from J, leaving 11 bases between them. Overall study findings and caveats: Clonality climbed at ibrutinib response, then dropped toward baseline at progression.

Of note for this clone: Its antigen is unidentified.

Extraction of around 2 micrograms of genomic DNA from cryopreserved PBMCs supplied material for TCR beta libraries. Libraries were prepared by immunoSEQ multiplex PCR; TCRdb keeps only in-frame clonotypes and omits some of them. The sample carries fewer than 400,000 clones, 67% recorded once. This specimen was PBMCs, taken after 36 months of ibrutinib treatment. The chain carries TRBV7-2 and TRBJ2-7; perhaps TRBD1 as D (6 bases). This receptor was taken from a human donor with chronic lymphocytic leukemia. The CDR3 loop is CASSLAQGLTYEQYF. The CDR3 region has the DNA TGTGCCAGCAGCTTAGCGCAGGGGTTAACCTACGAGCAGTACTTC.